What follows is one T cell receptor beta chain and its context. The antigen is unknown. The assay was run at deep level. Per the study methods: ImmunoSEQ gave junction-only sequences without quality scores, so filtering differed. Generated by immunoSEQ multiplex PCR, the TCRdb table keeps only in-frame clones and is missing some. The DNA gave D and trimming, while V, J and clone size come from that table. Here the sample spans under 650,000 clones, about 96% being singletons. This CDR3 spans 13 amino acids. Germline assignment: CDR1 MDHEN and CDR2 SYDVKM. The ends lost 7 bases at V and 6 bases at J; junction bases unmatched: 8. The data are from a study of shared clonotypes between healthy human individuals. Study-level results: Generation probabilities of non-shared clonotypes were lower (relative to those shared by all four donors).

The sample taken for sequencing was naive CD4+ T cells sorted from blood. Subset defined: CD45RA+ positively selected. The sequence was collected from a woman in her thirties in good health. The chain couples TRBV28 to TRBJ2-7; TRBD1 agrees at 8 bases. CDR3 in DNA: TGTGCCAGCATTCAGACAGGGGATCGCGAGCAGTACTTC. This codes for CASIQTGDREQYF.